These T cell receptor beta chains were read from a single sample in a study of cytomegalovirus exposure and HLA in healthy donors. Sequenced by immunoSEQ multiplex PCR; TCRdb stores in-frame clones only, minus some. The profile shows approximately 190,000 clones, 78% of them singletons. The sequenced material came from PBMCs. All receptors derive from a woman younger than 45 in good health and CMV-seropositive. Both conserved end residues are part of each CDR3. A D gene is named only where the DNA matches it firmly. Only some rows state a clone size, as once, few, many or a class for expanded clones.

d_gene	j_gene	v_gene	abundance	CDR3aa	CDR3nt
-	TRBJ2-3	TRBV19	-	CASSIGSIPAQYF	TGTGCCAGTAGTATAGGCAGTATCCCAGCGCAGTATTTT
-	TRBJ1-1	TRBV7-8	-	CASSLTVNTEAFF	TGTGCCAGCAGCTTGACAGTGAACACTGAAGCTTTCTTT
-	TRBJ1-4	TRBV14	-	CASSQVGEKLFF	TGTGCCAGCAGCCAAGTCGGTGAAAAACTGTTTTTT
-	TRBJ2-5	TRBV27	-	CASSLVPGTWAGETQYF	TGTGCCAGCAGTCTCGTGCCCGGGACATGGGCCGGAGAGACCCAGTACTTC
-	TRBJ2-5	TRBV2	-	CASSDPGLETQYF	TGTGCCAGCAGTGATCCGGGTCTCGAGACCCAGTACTTC
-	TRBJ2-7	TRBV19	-	CASSHPQGSYEQYF	TGTGCCAGCTCCCACCCCCAGGGCTCCTACGAGCAGTACTTC
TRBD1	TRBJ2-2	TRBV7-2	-	CASSTRTGGTGELFF	TGTGCCAGCAGTACGAGGACAGGCGGGACCGGGGAGCTGTTTTTT
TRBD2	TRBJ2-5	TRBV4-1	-	CASSPGLAGYQETQYF	TGCGCCAGCAGCCCCGGACTAGCGGGGTACCAAGAGACCCAGTACTTC
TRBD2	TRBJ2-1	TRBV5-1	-	CASSYGGLGDEQFF	TGCGCCAGCAGCTACGGCGGACTAGGGGATGAGCAGTTCTTC
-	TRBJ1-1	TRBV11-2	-	CASSRGYTEAFF	TGTGCCAGCAGCAGGGGCTACACTGAAGCTTTCTTT
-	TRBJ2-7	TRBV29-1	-	CSVEGPGGKEQYF	TGCAGCGTTGAAGGCCCGGGCGGGAAAGAGCAGTACTTC
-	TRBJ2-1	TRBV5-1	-	CASSLQGRTYNEQFF	TGCGCCAGCAGCTTACAGGGTCGAACCTACAATGAGCAGTTCTTC
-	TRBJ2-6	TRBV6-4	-	CASSNTGSGANVLTF	TGTGCCAGCAGCAATACAGGGTCTGGGGCCAACGTCCTGACTTTC
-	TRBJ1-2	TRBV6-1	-	CASSGSGGNYGYTF	TGTGCCAGCAGTGGTTCCGGGGGGAACTATGGCTACACCTTC
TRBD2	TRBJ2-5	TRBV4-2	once	CASSPRAGGETQYF	TGTGCCAGCAGCCCAAGAGCGGGAGGAGAGACCCAGTACTTC
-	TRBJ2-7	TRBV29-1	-	CSVVETGSYEQYF	TGCAGCGTTGTGGAGACCGGCTCCTACGAGCAGTACTTC
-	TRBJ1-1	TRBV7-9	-	CASSPSTGGYTEAFF	TGTGCCAGCAGCCCATCGACAGGCGGTTACACTGAAGCTTTCTTT
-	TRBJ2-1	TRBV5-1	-	CASSLGLASPSEQFF	TGCGCCAGCAGCTTGGGGCTAGCGAGTCCCTCGGAGCAGTTCTTC
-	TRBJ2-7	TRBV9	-	CASSIRTDSYEQYF	TGTGCCAGCAGCATAAGGACAGACTCCTACGAGCAGTACTTC
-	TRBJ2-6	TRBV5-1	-	CASSHGRQEGSGANVLTF	TGCGCCAGCAGCCACGGGCGACAGGAAGGCTCTGGGGCCAACGTCCTGACTTTC
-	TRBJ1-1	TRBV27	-	CASSFRQAGVTEAFF	TGTGCCAGCAGTTTTCGACAGGCGGGGGTCACTGAAGCTTTCTTT
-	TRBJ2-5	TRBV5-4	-	CASSPQPGAREETQYF	TGTGCCAGCAGCCCTCAACCGGGAGCCAGGGAAGAGACCCAGTACTTC
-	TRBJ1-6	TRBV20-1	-	CSGVGSSPLHF	TGCAGTGGGGTTGGGAGCTCACCCCTCCACTTT
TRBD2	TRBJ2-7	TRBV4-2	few	CASSQESGGGFNEQYF	TGTGCCAGCAGCCAAGAATCCGGGGGAGGGTTTAACGAGCAGTACTTC
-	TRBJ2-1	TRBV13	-	CASSLGGGGINEQFF	TGTGCCAGCAGCTTGGGGGGAGGCGGGATTAATGAGCAGTTCTTC
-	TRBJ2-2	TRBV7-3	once	CASSLDPRDTANTGELFF	TGTGCCAGCAGCTTAGACCCCCGAGACACCGCGAACACCGGGGAGCTGTTTTTT
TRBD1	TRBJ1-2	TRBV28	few	CATGTVYGYTF	TGTGCCACCGGGACAGTCTATGGCTACACCTTC
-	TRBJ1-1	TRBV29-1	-	CSVRGMNTEAFF	TGCAGCGTCAGGGGAATGAACACTGAAGCTTTCTTT
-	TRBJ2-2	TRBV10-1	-	CASSDARASNTGELFF	TGCGCCAGCAGTGATGCCAGGGCTTCGAACACCGGGGAGCTGTTTTTT
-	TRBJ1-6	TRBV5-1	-	CASSSGDSYNSPLHF	TGCGCCAGCAGCTCCGGGGACTCCTATAATTCACCCCTCCACTTT
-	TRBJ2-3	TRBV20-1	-	CSARSPSAQYF	TGCAGTGCTAGAAGTCCCAGCGCGCAGTATTTT
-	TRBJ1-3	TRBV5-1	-	CASSSDTGNTIYF	TGCGCCAGCAGCTCCGACACTGGAAACACCATATATTTT
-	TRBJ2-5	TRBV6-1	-	CASSDIREEQYF	TGTGCCAGCAGTGACATAAGAGAGGAGCAGTACTTC
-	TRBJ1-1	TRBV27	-	CASSLPPGGQTEAFF	TGTGCCAGCAGTTTACCTCCGGGAGGTCAAACTGAAGCTTTCTTT
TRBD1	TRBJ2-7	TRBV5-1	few	CASTPGGLIPYEQYF	TGCGCCAGCACCCCAGGGGGCTTGATTCCCTACGAGCAGTACTTC
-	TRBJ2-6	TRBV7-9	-	CASSLGGTPGANVLTF	TGTGCCAGCAGCTTAGGCGGTACTCCTGGGGCCAACGTCCTGACTTTC
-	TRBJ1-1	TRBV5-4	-	CASSLAGGLSTEAFF	TGTGCCAGCAGCTTGGCCGGGGGGCTAAGCACTGAAGCTTTCTTT
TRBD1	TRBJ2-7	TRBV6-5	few	CASSRPGQATGEQYF	TGTGCCAGCAGCCGTCCGGGACAGGCTACGGGCGAGCAGTACTTC
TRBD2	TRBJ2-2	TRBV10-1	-	CASMGGSTGELFF	TGCGCCAGCATGGGCGGGAGCACCGGGGAGCTGTTTTTT
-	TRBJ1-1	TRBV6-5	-	CASSEHKNTEAFF	TGTGCCAGCAGTGAACACAAGAACACTGAAGCTTTCTTT
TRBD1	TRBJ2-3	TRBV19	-	CASSPGQNTDTQYF	TGTGCCAGCAGTCCGGGACAGAACACAGATACGCAGTATTTT